This T cell receptor beta chain was sequenced during a study of HIV-infected patients and healthy controls. This clonotype has a count of ten or more. CDR1 SEHNR and CDR2 FQNEAQ come from the germline V gene (reference sequence). The CDR3 is made up of 13 amino acids. V was pared by 5 bases and J by 4 bases, with 12 bases between. The repertoire came from unfractionated whole blood and reflected all unsorted peripheral T cells. cDNA was made from 400 to 500 ng RNA using alpha and beta constant primers. Using multiplexing indices, alpha and beta chain libraries were generated apart by chain-specific third strand synthesis. TCRdb re-called the 5' RACE reads with MiXCR, one entry per CDR3 protein. The sample holds roughly 10,000 distinct CDR3 sequences, around 4.9% seen once.

The clonotype was recovered from an adult with HIV infection. Specimen: blood, collected before antiretroviral therapy. The chain recombines TRBV7-9 with TRBJ2-7, with a possible D match to TRBD2 (6 bases). CDR3 protein: CASSPRDFYEQYF. The CDR3 DNA sequence: TGTGCCAGCAGCCCCCGGGACTTTTACGAGCAGTACTTC.